This T cell receptor beta chain was recorded in a study of T cell repertoires in cytomegalovirus infection. Study outcomes and limitations: HLA-C-restricted CMV clonotypes gave the most frequent clonotype in two of eight donors.

Trimming pared 5 bases from V and 10 bases from J, leaving 18 bases between. Germline V lookup: CDR1 MNHEY, CDR2 SMNVEV (reference sequence). CDR3 length: 15 residues. As regards this clonotype: Its antigen is not identified.

TCRdb reprocessed the reads with MiXCR, giving one entry per CDR3 protein. This table holds roughly 860,000 distinct CDR3 sequences, 30% to 35% found once. The receptor comes from a human donor in good health (CMV status not recorded). Some clones in this sample may be carry-over from other donors' samples. The rearrangement uses TRBV27 and TRBJ1-6, with D possibly being TRBD1 (5 bases). The source was cultured CD8+ T cells from PBMCs, collected from culture after CMV antigen stimulation. The CDR3 is CASSVSGTSGSPLHF. The CDR3 nucleotides are TGTGCCAGCAGTGTGTCCGGGACTTCGGGCTCACCCCTCCACTTT.